The clone carrying this T cell receptor (beta chain) was counted between two and nine times. Its antigen is currently unknown. This entry belongs to a study of beta chain features in type 1 diabetes. Study-level points and caveats: The question left open here concerned HLA type influencing TCRB rearrangement.

Germline loops: CDR1 ENHRY, CDR2 SYGVKD. V was clipped by 2 bases and J by 5 bases; unmatched bases: 3. The CDR3 totals 14 residues. As every portion of the isolated RNA was reverse transcribed, the sequencing read expressed TCRB transcripts. Sequencing used immunoSEQ multiplex PCR; TCRdb keeps in-frame clones, though not all of them. Of roughly 180,000 clones in the sample, about 12% are singletons; the top ten hold 0.62%. The TCR originated in a woman aged 18-29 years in good health. The material sequenced was central memory CD4+ T cells from blood. This chain links TRBV10-3 with TRBJ1-5; 7 nucleotides align to TRBD1. The CDR3 DNA reads TGTGCCATCAGTGAGCAGGGGGGATATCAGCCCCAGCATTTT. Translation: CAISEQGGYQPQHF.